Listed below are T cell receptor beta chains from one sample, sequenced in a study of T cells after posttransplantation cyclophosphamide. Produced via immunoSEQ multiplex PCR; TCRdb's table is partial and in-frame only. This sample carries 30,000 to 45,000 clones and no singletons, and approximately 1.3% goes to the top ten. Sequences were obtained from PBMCs. All receptors derive from a girl aged 10-17 years in good health, CMV-negative, and a related stem cell transplant donor. Both conserved end residues are part of each CDR3. A D gene is named only where the DNA matches it firmly. Clone sizes are given selectively: once, few, many, or a class where the clone is expanded.

>TRBJ2-1|TRBV28|-|many
TGTGCCAGCAGTTGGTCCCAGGTCAACTACAATGAGCAGTTCTTC
CASSWSQVNYNEQFF
>TRBJ1-5|TRBV27|TRBD1|many
TGTGCCAGAACCGGGACAGGGCTTCATCAGCCCCAGCATTTT
CARTGTGLHQPQHF
>TRBJ2-5|TRBV15|-|few
TGTGCCACCAGCAGAGACAGCCAAGAGACCCAGTACTTC
CATSRDSQETQYF
>TRBJ1-6|TRBV2|-|-
TGTGCCAGCAGCCTCCATAGTAAGAGTTCACCCCTCCACTTT
CASSLHSKSSPLHF
>TRBJ2-1|TRBV27|TRBD2|many
TGTGCCACCAAGACTAGCCACTCATCCTACAATGAGCAGTTCTTC
CATKTSHSSYNEQFF
>TRBJ1-1|TRBV5-1|-|many
TGCGCCAGCAGCTTGAGCGGCGAGACTGAAGCTTTCTTT
CASSLSGETEAFF
>TRBJ1-3|TRBV6-1|-|many
TGTGCCAGCAGTGAAGGTCGGGTGAGCACTGGAAACACCATATATTTT
CASSEGRVSTGNTIYF
>TRBJ2-7|TRBV18|TRBD1|-
TGTGCCAGCTCACCCTTTATGGGACAGGGCCTCTCCTACGAGCAGTACTTC
CASSPFMGQGLSYEQYF
>TRBJ1-5|TRBV30|-|many
TGTGCCTGGAGTGTACAGGCAGTAAATCAGCCCCAGCATTTT
CAWSVQAVNQPQHF
>TRBJ2-1|TRBV30|TRBD2|few
TGTGCCTGGAAACGCGGACTAGCGGGGGGGCGAAATGAGCAGTTCTTC
CAWKRGLAGGRNEQFF
>TRBJ1-3|TRBV7-9|-|few
TGTGCCAGCAGCCTACCGTCCTCACCGGGGGGAAACACCATATATTTT
CASSLPSSPGGNTIYF
>TRBJ1-1|TRBV9|-|-
TGTGCCAGCAGCGTAGAAGGGGCAGGGCCATACACTGAAGCTTTCTTT
CASSVEGAGPYTEAFF
>TRBJ2-4|TRBV2|-|-
TGTGCCAGCAGTGAAGCCAGGCCTCGAGGGCCCAAAAACATTCAGTACTTC
CASSEARPRGPKNIQYF
>TRBJ2-3|TRBV16|TRBD2|few
TGTGCCAGCAGCCAACCTAGCGGGGGGGCATCGTATATCGGCACAGATACGCAGTATTTT
CASSQPSGGASYIGTDTQYF
>TRBJ2-7|TRBV7-9|-|few
TGTGCCAGCAGCTTAGCGCAGGGTCCAGTCTACGAGCAGTACTTC
CASSLAQGPVYEQYF
>TRBJ2-7|TRBV7-9|TRBD1|many
TGTGCCAGCAGCTACGGACAGGCCTACGAGCAGTACTTC
CASSYGQAYEQYF
>TRBJ2-7|TRBV9|TRBD1|many
TGTGCCAGCAGCGGCGGGACAGGGGGTGAGCAGTACTTC
CASSGGTGGEQYF
>TRBJ1-5|TRBV28|TRBD1|many
TGTGCCAGCAGGCCACAGGGGACGAGCAATCAGCCCCAGCATTTT
CASRPQGTSNQPQHF
>TRBJ2-1|TRBV9|-|few
TGTGCCAGCAGCGTAGTTTGGGGGCATGAGCAGTTCTTC
CASSVVWGHEQFF
>TRBJ2-7|TRBV6-6|-|many
TGTGCCAGCAGTCTCCGACAGGAGCCTCCTGAGCAGTACTTC
CASSLRQEPPEQYF
>TRBJ1-2|TRBV6-1|-|many
TGTGCCAGCAGTGAATCGACGGGTAGTGGCTACACCTTC
CASSESTGSGYTF
>TRBJ2-4|TRBV11-2|-|many
TGTGCCAGCAGAGTTCCCGGGACAAACAAAAACATTCAGTACTTC
CASRVPGTNKNIQYF
>TRBJ1-4|TRBV6-4|TRBD1|many
TGTGCCAGCAGTGAAGGGACAGAAGCGGGTGAAAAACTGTTTTTT
CASSEGTEAGEKLFF
>TRBJ2-1|TRBV4-2|TRBD1|few
TGTGCCAGCAGCCAAGACGGGACAGCTTCCTACAATGAGCAGTTCTTC
CASSQDGTASYNEQFF
>TRBJ2-3|TRBV6-4|TRBD2|-
TGTGCCAGCAGTGATGCTAGCGGGGGGGCCACAGATACGCAGTATTTT
CASSDASGGATDTQYF
>TRBJ1-2|TRBV29-1|-|-
TGCAGCGTTGAGGAGGGCGAGGCCCTATATGGCTACACCTTC
CSVEEGEALYGYTF
>TRBJ2-4|TRBV29-1|TRBD1|many
TGCAGCGCCGTGGGGACAGCCCATTGGGAAAACATTCAGTACTTC
CSAVGTAHWENIQYF
>TRBJ2-7|TRBV9|TRBD2|few
TGTGCCAGCAGCGTAGCTCCGGGAGGGCAGATTTACGAGCAGTACTTC
CASSVAPGGQIYEQYF
>TRBJ1-4|TRBV28|TRBD1|few
TGTGCCAGCAGCAAAGTCGGGACAGGGGGGGAAAAACTGTTTTTT
CASSKVGTGGEKLFF
>TRBJ2-3|TRBV5-1|-|-
TGCGCCAGCAGCTTCTATAGCACAGATACGCAGTATTTT
CASSFYSTDTQYF
>TRBJ2-5|TRBV5-1|-|-
TGCGCCAGCGCCTCAACGGGGATCCAAGAGACCCAGTACTTC
CASASTGIQETQYF
>TRBJ1-1|TRBV5-5|-|-
TGTGCCAGCAGCTTGAACGTTGGAGGAACTGAAGCTTTCTTT
CASSLNVGGTEAFF
>TRBJ2-7|TRBV14|-|-
TGTGCCAGCAGCCAAGTCGTCAGGATAGAGCAGTACTTC
CASSQVVRIEQYF
>TRBJ2-3|TRBV10-1|-|many
TGCGCCAGCAGTGAGTCGGGGGCCCGCACAGATACGCAGTATTTT
CASSESGARTDTQYF
>TRBJ2-3|TRBV27|-|-
TGTGCCAGCAGTTCGCGGACAGCCAGCACAGATACGCAGTATTTT
CASSSRTASTDTQYF
>TRBJ2-3|TRBV7-9|-|few
TGTGCCAGCAGCTTTAGCGGAAGCACAGATACGCAGTATTTT
CASSFSGSTDTQYF
>TRBJ1-2|TRBV28|TRBD1|many
TGTGCCAGCAGTTTCCGGACAGGGCTGGGTGGTGGCTACACCTTC
CASSFRTGLGGGYTF
>TRBJ2-1|TRBV7-9|TRBD2|few
TGTGCCAGCAGCTTCCCATCCGGGACTAGCGGGGGGGCGATGGATGAGCAGTTCTTC
CASSFPSGTSGGAMDEQFF
>TRBJ2-3|TRBV7-6|-|many
TGTGCCAGCAGCTTAAAGATAGGACTAACTTCCACAGATACGCAGTATTTT
CASSLKIGLTSTDTQYF
>TRBJ1-5|TRBV7-2|TRBD1|many
TGTGCCAGCAGCCTGACGTTAATGGCACAGGGGAGTCAGCCCCAGCATTTT
CASSLTLMAQGSQPQHF
>TRBJ1-5|TRBV25-1|TRBD1|many
TGTGCCAGCAGTGAGTTTTACAGGGGGAGCAATCAGCCCCAGCATTTT
CASSEFYRGSNQPQHF
>TRBJ2-7|TRBV5-1|TRBD1|-
TGCGCCAGCAGTGGGACAGGGCTCTCCTACGAGCAGTACTTC
CASSGTGLSYEQYF
>TRBJ1-1|TRBV5-5|TRBD1|few
TGTGCCAGCAGCTTAAGCAGGGGGTTGCCTATGAACACTGAAGCTTTCTTT
CASSLSRGLPMNTEAFF
>TRBJ1-1|TRBV10-2|-|many
TGCGCCAGCAGTGACGGGGTTGAAGCTTTCTTT
CASSDGVEAFF
>TRBJ2-1|TRBV9|-|-
TGTGCCAGCAGCGGAACGGGACACCATCAACAGTTCTTC
CASSGTGHHQQFF
>TRBJ2-3|TRBV7-8|TRBD2|-
TGTGCCAGCAGCTGGATTCTAGCGGGGGGCCCCACAGATACGCAGTATTTT
CASSWILAGGPTDTQYF
>TRBJ2-3|TRBV4-2|TRBD2|-
TGTGCCAGCAGCCAAGGGCTAGCGGGGACGGGGACAGATACGCAGTATTTT
CASSQGLAGTGTDTQYF
>TRBJ1-2|TRBV7-2|-|few
TGTGCCAGCAGCTTAGGTGGGGGGAACGACTATGGCTACACCTTC
CASSLGGGNDYGYTF
>TRBJ1-1|TRBV7-9|-|many
TGTGCCAGCGCAAGGGAGTACACTGAAGCTTTCTTT
CASAREYTEAFF
>TRBJ2-2|TRBV28|-|-
TGTGCCAGCAGTTTAACGGTATCCGGGGAGCTGTTTTTT
CASSLTVSGELFF
>TRBJ2-7|TRBV4-3|-|many
TGCGCCAGCAGCCAAGAGAGCGGAACTCTCTACGAGCAGTACTTC
CASSQESGTLYEQYF
>TRBJ1-4|TRBV7-9|TRBD1|many
TGTGCCAGCAGCTCGACAGGGATTAATGAAAAACTGTTTTTT
CASSSTGINEKLFF
>TRBJ2-2|TRBV18|TRBD2|many
TGTGCCAGCTCACCAGTTCTAGCGGGAAACACCGGGGAGCTGTTTTTT
CASSPVLAGNTGELFF
>TRBJ1-1|TRBV25-1|-|few
TGTGCCAGCAGTCTTTCTGGGGGCCACACTGAAGCTTTCTTT
CASSLSGGHTEAFF
>TRBJ2-1|TRBV11-2|-|many
TGTGCCAGCAGCTTACAGACTGGCTACCCCAATGAGCAGTTCTTC
CASSLQTGYPNEQFF
>TRBJ2-1|TRBV28|TRBD2|few
TGTGCCAGCACCGGGGGGGCGAACAATGAGCAGTTCTTC
CASTGGANNEQFF
>TRBJ1-1|TRBV6-4|-|many
TGTGCCAGCAGTGAACCGGCTGAAGCTTTCTTT
CASSEPAEAFF
>TRBJ2-1|TRBV7-6|-|many
TGTGCCAGCAGCTTAAAGGAGGACAATGAGCAGTTCTTC
CASSLKEDNEQFF
>TRBJ2-1|TRBV11-3|TRBD1|many
TGTGCCAGCAGCGGGACAGGGGGGCACAATGAGCAGTTCTTC
CASSGTGGHNEQFF
>TRBJ2-7|TRBV28|-|many
TGTGCCAGCAGTTTGTACTACGAGCAGTACTTC
CASSLYYEQYF